These 9 T cell receptor beta chains originate from one sample sequenced in a study of T cells in Graves' hyperthyroidism and ophthalmopathy (dated by TCRdb to the late 2010s). Libraries were constructed by multiplex PCR. The sequencer was an Illumina HiSeq 2000. The TCR beta CDR3 regions were amplified from RNA transcripts. For the first round of RT-PCR on the TCR CDR3, the HTBI primer set was used together with the Qiagen OneStep RT-PCR kit. TCRdb passed the public sequencing reads through fastp at Q25 and MiXCR, retaining productive beta sequences. Duplicate CDR3 protein sequences are folded into a single record with the most common DNA and genes. A total of roughly 360,000 distinct CDR3 sequences appear in this sample, roughly 14% of them only once. Around 21% of the sample rests with the top ten. Material: blood. The source is a young man with Graves' hyperthyroidism that later progressed to Graves' ophthalmopathy.

The table lists this clonotype with many counts. CDR3 amino acids: CATQAGTGDEQYF. The CDR3 bases are TGTGCCACTCAGGCCGGGACAGGGGACGAGCAGTACTTC. J is TRBJ2-7 and V is TRBV28, with TRBD1 matching over 10 bases. J gave up 5 bases and V 10 bases, and 8 bases lay outside the gene matches. This CDR3 comprises 13 residues. Germline values: CDR1 MDHEN, CDR2 SYDVKM. The complete variable domain, with remaining parts taken from reference TRBV28 and TRBJ2-7, reads DVKVTQSSRYLVKRTGEKVFLECVQDMDHENMFWYRQDPGLGLRLIYFSYDVKMKEKGDIPEGYSVSREKKERFSLILESASTNQTSMYLCATQAGTGDEQYFGPGTRLTVT.

This clonotype was seen only a few times. This chain uses TRBV30 with TRBJ2-2; perhaps D is TRBD1 or TRBD2 (7 bases each). CDR3 length: 14 amino acids. With 3 bases removed from V and 6 bases from J, the gap between germline ends came to 14 bases. CDR1 and CDR2 from the germline V gene are GTSNPN and SVGIG (reference sequence). As DNA, the CDR3 is TGTGCCTGGAGGGGAGGGGGCCGTCCCGGGGAGCTGTTTTTT. Translation gives CAWRGGGRPGELFF.

This clonotype occurred many times. The chain employs TRBV2 and TRBJ1-2; 10 positions agree with TRBD1. This CDR3 comprises 17 residues. With 6 bases clipped from V and 8 bases from J, the junction kept 18 bases outside the gene matches. From germline, CDR1 is SNHLY and CDR2 FYNNEI. The CDR3 loop reads CASRTPWTGGFSRGYTF. The CDR3 bases are TGTGCCAGCAGGACCCCGTGGACAGGGGGTTTTTCTCGGGGCTACACCTTC.

This clonotype was recorded at least ten times. The J gene is TRBJ2-3, the V gene TRBV7-9, with TRBD2 identical over 9 bases. CDR3 length: 17 residues. Trimming cost V 4 bases and J 5 bases; bases outside gene matches: 13. Germline values: CDR1 SEHNR, CDR2 FQNEAQ (reference sequence). As DNA, the CDR3 is TGTGCCAGCAGCTCAATCCCTTTAGCGGGGGTACGAGATACGCAGTATTTT. This codes for CASSSIPLAGVRDTQYF. The full variable domain, in which reference TRBV7-9 and TRBJ2-3 provide the parts outside the CDR3, is DTGVSQNPRHKITKRGQNVTFRCDPISEHNRLYWYRQTLGQGPEFLTYFQNEAQLEKSRLLSDRFSAERPKGSFSTLEIQRTEQGDSAMYLCASSSIPLAGVRDTQYFGPGTRLTVL.

This clonotype was detected ten times or more. The chain uses TRBV28 and TRBJ2-3, with D possibly matching TRBD2 (7 bases). Germline values: CDR1 MDHEN, CDR2 SYDVKM. This CDR3 has 18 residues. Between the trimmed V and J ends, which lost 4 bases and 2 bases, there was a span of 22 bases. The CDR3 spells CASSSRGAGDKYTDTQYF. The CDR3 region has the DNA TGTGCCAGCAGTTCCCGGGGGGCGGGGGACAAATACACAGATACGCAGTATTTT. Drawing the rest from reference TRBV28 and TRBJ2-3, the complete variable domain is DVKVTQSSRYLVKRTGEKVFLECVQDMDHENMFWYRQDPGLGLRLIYFSYDVKMKEKGDIPEGYSVSREKKERFSLILESASTNQTSMYLCASSSRGAGDKYTDTQYFGPGTRLTVL.

There are many counts of this clonotype. The chain carries TRBV9 and TRBJ1-1; TRBD1 might be the D (5 bases). Trimming removed 4 bases at V and 9 bases at J, with 13 bases between. Germline V gene data show CDR1 as SGDLS and CDR2 as YYNGEE. This CDR3 spans 12 amino acids. The CDR3: CASSSGTGKAFF. In DNA, the CDR3 is TGTGCCAGCAGCTCCGGGACGGGAAAAGCTTTCTTT.

The chain has TRBV15 and TRBJ1-2, with 8 bases lining up with TRBD1. This CDR3 has 17 amino acids. The trim removed 5 bases at V and 0 bases at J, leaving 11 bases unmatched. CDR1 LNHNV and CDR2 YYDKDF come from the germline V gene (reference sequence). This CDR3 is CATSVRDRLTSNYGYTF. DNA of the CDR3: TGTGCCACCAGCGTCCGGGACAGGCTTACCTCTAACTATGGCTACACCTTC.

V is TRBV6-5 and J is TRBJ1-2, with D uncertain. V gave up 0 bases and J gave up 4 bases, with 9 bases separating them. The germline V gene has CDR1 MNHEY and CDR2 SVGAGI. The CDR3 length is 14 residues. This chain's CDR3 is CASSYSGTSYGYTF. Written as DNA, the CDR3 is TGTGCCAGCAGTTACTCGGGCACCTCCTATGGCTACACCTTC.

This chain uses TRBV7-8 with TRBJ2-7, with 7 bases lining up with TRBD1. The CDR3 has 14 residues. The germline gives CDR1 SGHVS, CDR2 FQNEAQ. V was clipped by 2 bases and J by 3 bases; unmatched bases: 4. This CDR3 is CASSLQGVIYEQYF. Written as DNA, the CDR3 is TGTGCCAGCAGCTTACAGGGGGTAATCTACGAGCAGTACTTC.